A single sample gave rise to the 13 T cell receptor beta chains below, sequenced in a study of radiation and T cells in renal cell carcinoma. The time point here: blood 2 weeks post-SBRT. The treatment: 15 Gy SBRT to primary tumor, nephrectomy 4 weeks later. Produced via immunoSEQ multiplex PCR; TCRdb's table is partial and in-frame only. The repertoire holds 100,000 to 150,000 clones, with 88% as singletons. Specimen: blood, collected from a patient whose treatment included radiotherapy and nephrectomy. The source is a woman between 70 and 85 years old with renal cell carcinoma.

The V call is TRBV9, the J call TRBJ2-7, with 8 bases that match TRBD1. The V segment lost 3 bases and the J segment 7 bases; nucleotides outside the gene matches: 12. The germline V gene has CDR1 SGDLS and CDR2 YYNGEE. There are 15 residues in the CDR3. The CDR3 DNA reads TGTGCCAGCAGCGGAGCGAGGGACAGGCGTGGGGAGCAGTACTTC. Its translation is CASSGARDRRGEQYF. Full variable domain (missing parts from reference TRBV9 and TRBJ2-7): DSGVTQTPKHLITATGQRVTLRCSPRSGDLSVYWYQQSLDQGLQFLIQYYNGEERAKGNILERFSAQQFPDLHSELNLSSLELGDSALYFCASSGARDRRGEQYFGPGTRLTVT.

The J gene is TRBJ1-3, the V gene TRBV4-2; D gene uncertain. Trimming removed 0 bases at V and 0 bases at J, with 6 bases between. CDR1 and CDR2 (germline): LGHNA, YNFKEQ. CDR3 size: 15 residues. The CDR3 spells CASSQDKVSGNTIYF. The CDR3 DNA sequence: TGTGCCAGCAGCCAAGATAAGGTCTCTGGAAACACCATATATTTT.

This chain links TRBV7-2 with TRBJ2-5; 8 bases are shared with TRBD1. CDR3 length: 13 amino acids. CDR1 and CDR2 from the germline V gene are SGHTA and FQGNSA. With 5 bases clipped from V and 8 bases from J, the junction kept 7 bases outside the gene matches. This CDR3 is CASSTGTGTTQYF. The CDR3 bases are TGTGCCAGCAGCACCGGGACAGGCACCACCCAGTACTTC.

This chain connects TRBV10-3 to TRBJ1-1; no definite D call. Between the trimmed V and J ends, which lost 4 bases and 5 bases, there was a span of 11 bases. The V gene's germline CDR1 is ENHRY and CDR2 SYGVKD. This CDR3 comprises 13 residues. CDR3 amino acids: CAISVSRGTEAFF. CDR3 nucleotide sequence: TGTGCCATCAGTGTGTCCCGAGGTACTGAAGCTTTCTTT.

The chain uses TRBV9 and TRBJ1-6; 7 nucleotides line up with TRBD1. The trim removed 4 bases at V and 4 bases at J, leaving 8 bases unmatched. Germline CDR1 SGDLS, CDR2 YYNGEE. The CDR3 is 16 amino acids. CDR3 region: CASSFQTGQYNSPLHF. Here the CDR3 DNA reads TGTGCCAGCAGCTTCCAAACGGGACAGTATAATTCACCCCTCCACTTT.

The table lists this clone with a count of one. The J gene is TRBJ1-4, the V gene TRBV7-9; D is uncertain. V lost 3 bases, J lost 0 bases, and 8 bases lay in between. The CDR3 covers 15 residues. Germline V gene data show CDR1 as SEHNR and CDR2 as FQNEAQ (reference sequence). In DNA form, the CDR3 reads TGTGCCAGCAGCTTGGGCGTCGCAACTAATGAAAAACTGTTTTTT. It translates to CASSLGVATNEKLFF. Full variable domain (outside the CDR3, taken from reference TRBV7-9 and TRBJ1-4): DTGVSQNPRHKITKRGQNVTFRCDPISEHNRLYWYRQTLGQGPEFLTYFQNEAQLEKSRLLSDRFSAERPKGSFSTLEIQRTEQGDSAMYLCASSLGVATNEKLFFGSGTQLSVL.

The chain links TRBV15 to TRBJ1-4; 7 bases are shared with TRBD1. This CDR3 has 14 residues. Germline V gives CDR1 LNHNV, CDR2 YYDKDF (reference sequence). The J segment lost 10 bases and the V segment lost 2 bases, leaving 7 bases of the junction unmatched. The CDR3 sequence: CATSRPGGLVKLFF. DNA for the CDR3: TGTGCCACCAGCAGACCAGGGGGGTTGGTAAAACTGTTTTTT. Combining the CDR3 with reference TRBV15 and TRBJ1-4 gives the whole variable domain DAMVIQNPRYQVTQFGKPVTLSCSQTLNHNVMYWYQQKSSQAPKLLFHYYDKDFNNEADTPDNFQSRRPNTSFCFLDIRSPGLGDTAMYLCATSRPGGLVKLFFGSGTQLSVL.

The CDR3 loop is CASSLGLGFSYEQYF. CDR3 nucleotide sequence: TGTGCCAGCAGCCTCGGACTGGGGTTCTCCTACGAGCAGTACTTC. The chain uses TRBV5-4 and TRBJ2-7, with D perhaps matching TRBD2 (5 bases). This CDR3 contains 15 residues. Germline V gene sequence: CDR1 SGHNT, CDR2 YYREEE (reference sequence). Trimming pared 4 bases from V and 0 bases from J, leaving 14 bases between.

The V and J genes are TRBV20-1 and TRBJ2-7; 7 nucleotides line up with TRBD2. After removal of 7 bases from V and 3 bases from J, the junction contained 3 bases not matched to a gene. Germline CDR1 and CDR2: DFQATT and SNEGSKA (reference sequence). The CDR3 loop spans 11 amino acids. The CDR3 region has the DNA TGCAGTGTAAGGGAGGGCTACGAGCAGTACTTC. Residues: CSVREGYEQYF.

This chain joins TRBV2 and TRBJ2-7; D possibly matches TRBD1 or TRBD2 (6 bases each). The CDR3 runs to 13 residues. Germline CDR1 is SNHLY and CDR2 is FYNNEI. Deletions cut 7 bases from V and 5 bases from J, with 15 bases between. The CDR3 nucleotides are TGTGCCAGCAACCTCAGGAGGGGGAACGAGCAGTACTTC. It is translated as CASNLRRGNEQYF.

In its sample, this clone was seen a few times. The chain links TRBV7-3 to TRBJ2-1, with TRBD2 matching 14 bases. The germline V gene encodes CDR1 SGHTA and CDR2 FQGTGA. The CDR3 covers 17 residues. V shed 5 bases and J 4 bases; nucleotides not matched to a gene: 7. The CDR3 DNA reads TGTGCCAGCAGCCTCCGACTAGCGGGGGGGCCTTACAATGAGCAGTTCTTC. It specifies CASSLRLAGGPYNEQFF.

This sequence joins TRBV18 and TRBJ2-5; TRBD1 agrees at 7 bases. The junction had 9 bases not matched to a gene; V was cut back by 6 bases and J by 5 bases. Germline loops: CDR1 KGHSH, CDR2 LQKENI. This CDR3 has 14 residues. CDR3 sequence reads: CASSPRQGTETQYF. For the CDR3, the DNA is TGTGCCAGCTCGCCAAGACAGGGTACGGAGACCCAGTACTTC. Based on the CDR3 plus reference TRBV18 and TRBJ2-5, the full variable domain is NAGVMQNPRHLVRRRGQEARLRCSPMKGHSHVYWYRQLPEEGLKFMVYLQKENIIDESGMPKERFSAEFPKEGPSILRIQQVVRGDSAAYFCASSPRQGTETQYFGPGTRLLVL.

Here the CDR3 reads CASTSTSNSPLHF. CDR3 bases: TGTGCCAGCACCTCAACTTCCAATTCACCCCTCCACTTT. The chain employs TRBV25-1 and TRBJ1-6; D remains ambiguous. V dropped 7 bases and J dropped 7 bases, with 11 bases sitting between them. This CDR3 spans 13 amino acids. Per the germline V gene, CDR1 is MGHDK and CDR2 is SYGVNS.